These 20 T cell receptor beta chains originate from one sample sequenced in a study of Graves' ophthalmopathy and Graves' hyperthyroidism. The authors amplified TCR beta CDR3 regions from RNA transcripts. First-round RT-PCR with HTBI primers preceded a second-round multiplex PCR. In TCRdb, the multiplex PCR reads were re-called with MiXCR into one record per CDR3 protein. Here the sample spans roughly 600,000 distinct CDR3 sequences, roughly 40% being singletons. Specimen: peripheral blood or thyroid tissue (not recorded which). These receptor sequences come from an adult man with Graves' hyperthyroidism.

This clonotype was counted at least ten times. This chain links TRBV6-5 with TRBJ2-7, with D uncertain. The CDR3 has 15 amino acids. Trimming took off 0 bases at V and 2 bases at J, with 11 bases between the two ends. The germline CDR1 and CDR2 sequences are MNHEY and SVGAGI. CDR3 sequence reads: CASSYSPSAPYEQYF. CDR3 bases: TGTGCCAGCAGTTACTCCCCTTCTGCCCCCTACGAGCAGTACTTC.

At least ten counts were recorded for this clonotype. V gene TRBV11-2 combines with J gene TRBJ2-7, with D perhaps given as TRBD1 or TRBD2 (5 bases each). Trimming took off 0 bases at V and 3 bases at J, with 12 bases between the two ends. The CDR3 extends over 15 amino acids. CDR1 SGHAT and CDR2 FQNNGV come from the germline V gene. The CDR3 protein is CASSLDPGTYYEQYF. The CDR3 bases are TGTGCCAGCAGCTTAGACCCGGGGACGTACTACGAGCAGTACTTC.

This clonotype ranks as medium-sized. This chain uses TRBV29-1 with TRBJ1-1; D call uncertain. CDR3 length: 13 amino acids. Trimming took 4 bases from V and 1 from J, leaving 10 bases between them. The germline CDR1 and CDR2 sequences are SQVTM and ANQGSEA. Here the CDR3 reads CSVAGRANTEAFF. The CDR3 coding sequence is TGCAGCGTTGCAGGACGGGCGAACACTGAAGCTTTCTTT.

This clonotype showed up many times. This sequence joins TRBV10-2 and TRBJ2-2; 7 bases fit TRBD1. Per germline, CDR1 WSHSY and CDR2 SAAADI. This CDR3 spans 14 amino acids. This CDR3 is CGIEGAWDTGELFF. CDR3 nucleotides: TGCGGGATTGAGGGGGCGTGGGACACCGGGGAGCTGTTTTTT.

A word on this clonotype: With a much larger clone just one base away, this may be a read error. The chain is built from TRBV12-3 or TRBV12-4 and TRBJ2-7; 13 nucleotides agree with TRBD2. This CDR3 is 13 amino acids long. The CDR3 loop is CASREGTSGERYF. In DNA, the CDR3 is TGTGCCAGCAGGGAAGGGACTAGCGGGGAGCGGTACTTC.

This clonotype has a count of ten or more. This chain connects TRBV29-1 to TRBJ1-1; D is possibly TRBD1 (5 bases). Trimming took off 7 bases at V and 4 bases at J, with 13 bases between the two ends. Germline CDR1 and CDR2: SQVTM and ANQGSEA. CDR3 length: 12 residues. In DNA, the CDR3 is TGCAGCGCTAGGGGTTTGGGCACTGAAGCTTTCTTT. Protein product: CSARGLGTEAFF.

Notes on this clonotype: As the CDR3 is not closed by the conserved phenylalanine or tryptophan, this likely results from a read error. The limits of the CDR3 on the DNA are not certain, so only TCRdb's listed CDR3 is given. The chain carries TRBV14 and TRBJ2-5; TRBD1 was called by the table and not checked on the DNA. From germline, CDR1 is SGHDN and CDR2 FVKESK. The CDR3 is made up of 8 amino acids, end residues included. CDR3 region: CASSQDRQ.

Ten or more counts support this clonotype. This chain joins TRBV7-9 and TRBJ2-2; D remains ambiguous. CDR1 and CDR2 from the germline V gene are SEHNR and FQNEAQ (reference sequence). The CDR3 extends over 15 amino acids. The V end was cut by 3 bases, the J end by 4 bases, with 12 bases between. CDR3 in amino acids: CASSFGGPRTGELFF. The DNA of the CDR3 is TGTGCCAGCAGCTTCGGTGGGCCGCGCACCGGGGAGCTGTTTTTT. Filled out from reference TRBV7-9 and TRBJ2-2, the complete variable domain reads DTGVSQNPRHKITKRGQNVTFRCDPISEHNRLYWYRQTLGQGPEFLTYFQNEAQLEKSRLLSDRFSAERPKGSFSTLEIQRTEQGDSAMYLCASSFGGPRTGELFFGEGSRLTVL.

This clonotype was seen at least ten times. Compared with germline, one end of the junction differs, possibly owing to a read error. The chain carries TRBV24-1 and TRBJ1-1; D remains unclear. Germline CDR1 reads KGHDR; CDR2 reads SFDVKD. The CDR3 length is 13 residues. The chain's CDR3 is CATSDTAQAETFF. The CDR3 coding sequence is TGTGCCACCAGTGATACTGCTCAGGCTGAAACTTTCTTT.

This clonotype has ten or more counts. The chain recombines TRBV6-2 or TRBV6-3 with TRBJ2-6; either TRBD1 or TRBD2 may fit D (5 bases each). V was trimmed by 8 bases and J by 2 bases, leaving 10 bases between them. The CDR3 sequence is 14 residues long. Looked up from germline, CDR1 is MNHEY and CDR2 is SVGEGT. DNA of the CDR3: TGTGCCAGCCGTAGGGGACCTGGGGCCAACGTCCTGACTTTC. Its protein product is CASRRGPGANVLTF.

The chain is built from TRBV20-1 and TRBJ1-1; TRBD1 matches at 8 bases. This CDR3 has 16 amino acids. Germline lookup yields CDR1 DFQATT and CDR2 SNEGSKA (reference sequence). Trimming removed 5 bases from V and 4 bases from J; junction bases left unmatched: 15. CDR3 amino acids: CSAVQGVGGVGTEAFF. CDR3 nucleotide sequence: TGCAGTGCTGTACAGGGGGTAGGGGGTGTAGGCACTGAAGCTTTCTTT.

This clonotype came up a few times. V is TRBV7-9 and J is TRBJ1-6; TRBD1 is a possible D gene (6 bases). Trimming took 6 bases from V and 0 from J, leaving 12 bases between them. The V gene's germline CDR1 is SEHNR and CDR2 FQNEAQ (reference sequence). The CDR3 is made up of 16 amino acids. CDR3 sequence: CASSRQGSSYNSPLHF. CDR3 in DNA: TGTGCCAGCAGTCGGCAGGGGAGCTCCTATAATTCACCCCTCCACTTT.

The table lists this clonotype with many counts. The chain joins TRBV20-1 to TRBJ1-1, with D possibly matching TRBD1 (6 bases). The CDR3 spans 14 residues. Per germline, CDR1 DFQATT and CDR2 SNEGSKA (reference sequence). The ends were cut back, 1 base at V and 4 bases at J, with 13 bases in the middle. CDR3 residues: CSARGSRGTTEAFF. The CDR3 coding sequence is TGCAGTGCTAGAGGATCCAGGGGAACCACTGAAGCTTTCTTT.

This clonotype was recorded at least ten times. The J gene is TRBJ1-1, the V gene TRBV10-2; 8 bases are a match to TRBD1. V dropped 6 bases and J dropped 7; count of bases not matched to a gene: 22. This CDR3 has 18 amino acids. Per germline, CDR1 WSHSY and CDR2 SAAADI. CDR3 DNA sequence: TGCGCCAGCAGAGGGGGGTCGGGGTACGGGACAGGCCGCGATGAAGCTTTCTTT. Residues: CASRGGSGYGTGRDEAFF.

This clonotype was picked up many times. The chain recombines TRBV24-1 with TRBJ1-2, with D possibly matching TRBD1 (6 bases). The length of the CDR3 is 14 residues. Per germline, CDR1 KGHDR and CDR2 SFDVKD. Trimming took 5 bases from V and 3 from J, leaving 12 bases between them. Here the CDR3 reads CATSGFGGDYGYTF. As DNA, the CDR3 is TGTGCCACCAGTGGTTTCGGGGGCGACTATGGCTACACCTTC.

In this sample, this clonotype turned up a few times. The genes are TRBV11-2 and TRBJ1-1, with a weak D call TRBD1 (5 bases). Per germline, CDR1 SGHAT and CDR2 FQNNGV. This CDR3 has 12 residues. V was pared by 4 bases and J by 5 bases, with 8 bases between. The CDR3 sequence: CASSSGWTEAFF. The CDR3 bases are TGTGCCAGCAGCTCAGGGTGGACTGAAGCTTTCTTT.

This clonotype was found many times. The chain recombines TRBV29-1 with TRBJ2-7, with D perhaps TRBD1 (6 bases). CDR1 is SQVTM and CDR2 is ANQGSEA in the germline V gene. The CDR3 is 14 residues long. V was pared by 2 bases and J by 4 bases, with 15 bases between. CDR3 sequence (DNA): TGCAGCGTTGAATCCCGTGGTCAGGGGTACGAGCAGTACTTC. It encodes CSVESRGQGYEQYF.

The chain has TRBV19 and TRBJ1-3, with D tentatively TRBD1 (5 bases). V was clipped by 7 bases and J by 8 bases, with 21 bases between them. The CDR3 runs to 15 residues. The germline CDR1 and CDR2 sequences are LNHDA and SQIVND (reference sequence). The CDR3 DNA reads TGTGCCAGTACCTTGTCATGGGGCTATGGCTACACCATATATTTT. This codes for CASTLSWGYGYTIYF.

In the case of this clonotype: A much more abundant neighbour one base away suggests this may be a read error. The J gene is TRBJ1-6, the V gene TRBV6-5; 7 nucleotides align to TRBD1. This CDR3 spans 14 amino acids. Germline V lookup: CDR1 MNHEY, CDR2 SVGAGI. The CDR3 sequence: CASSDRAYNSLLHF. The DNA for the CDR3 is TGTGCCAGCAGCGACAGGGCCTATAATTCACTCCTCCACTTT.

The chain links TRBV24-1 to TRBJ2-7; TRBD1 is a possible D gene (6 bases). Germline V gene data show CDR1 as KGHDR and CDR2 as SFDVKD. The CDR3 extends over 14 amino acids. The ends were cut back, 4 bases at V and 2 bases at J, with 11 bases in the middle. The CDR3 protein is CATSEANRAYEQYF. The CDR3 nucleotides read TGTGCCACCAGTGAAGCCAACAGGGCCTACGAGCAGTACTTC.